These 7 T cell receptor beta chains came from one sample sequenced in a study of T cell responses to AZD1222 COVID-19 vaccine. The protocol was immunoSEQ multiplex PCR, while the TCRdb copy is restricted to in-frame clones and leaves out a portion. The sample has over 150,000 clones, roughly nine tenths seen once. Sequenced here: peripheral blood, sampled on day 0 of AZD1222 vaccination. The receptors stem from an adult in good health.

This chain joins TRBV19 and TRBJ1-3; D possibly corresponds to TRBD1 (5 bases). Trimming pared 4 bases from V and 1 base from J, leaving 8 bases between. This CDR3 is 14 amino acids long. Germline loops: CDR1 LNHDA, CDR2 SQIVND (reference sequence). The CDR3 nucleotides read TGTGCCAGTAGTACGACAGAATCTGGAAACACCATATATTTT. As protein: CASSTTESGNTIYF.

This clone was seen only once. CDR3 DNA: TGCAGCGTTCAAAACACTGAAGCTTTCTTT. Translated, it gives CSVQNTEAFF. The gene calls are TRBV29-1 and TRBJ1-1; unclear D gene. Trimming left V 5 bases short and J 2 bases short, with 3 bases between. CDR3 length: 10 amino acids. Germline V gives CDR1 SQVTM, CDR2 ANQGSEA.

This clone appeared a single time. J is TRBJ2-3 and V is TRBV7-3; a weak D match, TRBD2 (5 bases). CDR3 length: 15 residues. In germline, CDR1 is SGHTA, CDR2 FQGTGA. Trimming took 3 bases from V and 3 from J, leaving 13 bases between them. CDR3 nucleotide sequence: TGTGCCAGCAGCTTTACCGGGGTTAGGACAGATACGCAGTATTTT. It encodes CASSFTGVRTDTQYF.

V gene TRBV7-9 combines with J gene TRBJ2-6, with D maybe TRBD2 (5 bases). Trimming took off 4 bases at V and 0 bases at J, with 7 bases between the two ends. This CDR3 is 15 amino acids long. CDR1 is SEHNR, CDR2 FQNEAQ, per germline (reference sequence). The CDR3 here is CASSSRGSGANVLTF. Here the CDR3 DNA reads TGTGCCAGCAGCTCCCGGGGCTCTGGGGCCAACGTCCTGACTTTC.

The chain uses TRBV18 and TRBJ2-7, with 7 bases fitting TRBD1. The CDR3 is 15 residues long. Germline V gene data show CDR1 as KGHSH and CDR2 as LQKENI. V gave up 3 bases and J gave up 6 bases; unmatched junction bases: 11. CDR3: CASSPSQGDLPEQYF. The CDR3 DNA sequence: TGTGCCAGCTCACCCTCGCAGGGGGATCTACCCGAGCAGTACTTC.

This chain uses TRBV19 with TRBJ2-7; D is perhaps TRBD1 (6 bases). Germline V CDR1 and CDR2: LNHDA, SQIVND (reference sequence). Trimming took 0 bases from V and 5 from J, leaving 17 bases between them. The CDR3 is 16 residues long. CDR3 nucleotides: TGTGCCAGTAGTATAGATTGGCAGGGGATTGTCGACGAGCAGTACTTC. Its protein product is CASSIDWQGIVDEQYF.

The genes are TRBV5-4 and TRBJ2-1, with 11 positions matching TRBD2. The CDR3 has 16 amino acids. The V segment lost 0 bases and the J segment 4 bases; nucleotides outside the gene matches: 3. Looked up from germline, CDR1 is SGHNT and CDR2 is YYREEE (reference sequence). The DNA for the CDR3 is TGTGCCAGCAGCTTGGGATCTAGCGGGGGGTACAATGAGCAGTTCTTC. Amino acids: CASSLGSSGGYNEQFF. Full variable domain (remainder filled in from reference TRBV5-4 and TRBJ2-1): ETGVTQSPTHLIKTRGQQVTLRCSSQSGHNTVSWYQQALGQGPQFIFQYYREEENGRGNFPPRFSGLQFPNYSSELNVNALELDDSALYLCASSLGSSGGYNEQFFGPGTRLTVL.